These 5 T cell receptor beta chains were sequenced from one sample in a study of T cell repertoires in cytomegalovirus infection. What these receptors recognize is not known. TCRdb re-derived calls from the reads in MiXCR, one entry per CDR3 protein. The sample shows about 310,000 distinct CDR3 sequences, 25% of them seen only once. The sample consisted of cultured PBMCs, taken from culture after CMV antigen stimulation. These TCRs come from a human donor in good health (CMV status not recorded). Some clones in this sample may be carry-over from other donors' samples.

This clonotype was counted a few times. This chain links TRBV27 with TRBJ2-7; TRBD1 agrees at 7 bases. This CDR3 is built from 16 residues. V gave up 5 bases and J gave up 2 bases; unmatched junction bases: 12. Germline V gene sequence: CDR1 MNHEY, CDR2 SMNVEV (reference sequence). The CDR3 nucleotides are TGTGCCAGCAGTCCTAACCGGGACAGTGCCCCCTACGAGCAGTACTTC. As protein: CASSPNRDSAPYEQYF.

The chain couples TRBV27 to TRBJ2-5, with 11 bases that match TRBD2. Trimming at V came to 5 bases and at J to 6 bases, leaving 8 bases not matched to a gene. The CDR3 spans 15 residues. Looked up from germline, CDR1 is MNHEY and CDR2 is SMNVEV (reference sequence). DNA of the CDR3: TGTGCCAGCAGTCGCTCTAGCGGGAGGTTGAAGACCCAGTACTTC. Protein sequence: CASSRSSGRLKTQYF.

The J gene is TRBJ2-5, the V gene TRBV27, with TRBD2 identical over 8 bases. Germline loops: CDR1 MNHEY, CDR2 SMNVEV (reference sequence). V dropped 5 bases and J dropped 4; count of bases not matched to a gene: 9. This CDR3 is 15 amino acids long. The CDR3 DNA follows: TGTGCCAGCAGTCAGTGGTCCGGGGGGGGAGAGACCCAGTACTTC. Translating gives CASSQWSGGGETQYF.

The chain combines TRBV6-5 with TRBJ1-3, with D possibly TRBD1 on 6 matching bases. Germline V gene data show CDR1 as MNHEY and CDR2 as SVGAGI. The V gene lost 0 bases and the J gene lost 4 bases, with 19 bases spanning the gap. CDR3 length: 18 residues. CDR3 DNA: TGTGCCAGCAGTTACTCTCCCTCCTCAGGGGCCGGAGGAAACACCATATATTTT. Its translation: CASSYSPSSGAGGNTIYF.

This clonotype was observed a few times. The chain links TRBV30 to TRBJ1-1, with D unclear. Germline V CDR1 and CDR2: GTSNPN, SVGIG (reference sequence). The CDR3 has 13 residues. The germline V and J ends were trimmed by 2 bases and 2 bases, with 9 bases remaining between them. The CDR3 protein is CAWSRVGNTEAFF. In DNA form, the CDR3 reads TGTGCCTGGAGTAGGGTTGGAAACACTGAAGCTTTCTTT.